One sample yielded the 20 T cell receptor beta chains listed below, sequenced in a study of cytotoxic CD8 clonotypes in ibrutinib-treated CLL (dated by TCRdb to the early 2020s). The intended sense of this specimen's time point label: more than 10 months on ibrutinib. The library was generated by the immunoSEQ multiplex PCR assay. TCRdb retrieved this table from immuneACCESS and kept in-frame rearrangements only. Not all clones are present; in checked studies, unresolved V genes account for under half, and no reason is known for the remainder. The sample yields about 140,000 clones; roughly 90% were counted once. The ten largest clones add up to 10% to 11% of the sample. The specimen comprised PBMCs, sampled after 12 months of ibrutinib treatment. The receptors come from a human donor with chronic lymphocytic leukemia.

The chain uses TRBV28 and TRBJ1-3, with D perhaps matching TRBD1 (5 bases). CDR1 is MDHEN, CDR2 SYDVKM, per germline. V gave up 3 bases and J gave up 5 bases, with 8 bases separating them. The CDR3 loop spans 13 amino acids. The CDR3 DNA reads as TGTGCCAGCAGTTTGGGGGGACGAAACACCATATATTTT. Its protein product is CASSLGGRNTIYF.

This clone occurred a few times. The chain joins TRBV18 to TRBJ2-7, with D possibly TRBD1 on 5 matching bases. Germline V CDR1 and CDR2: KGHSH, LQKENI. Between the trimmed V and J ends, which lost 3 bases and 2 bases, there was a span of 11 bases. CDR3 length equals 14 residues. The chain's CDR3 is CASSPRQMTYEQYF. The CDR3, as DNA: TGTGCCAGCTCACCTCGACAGATGACCTACGAGCAGTACTTC.

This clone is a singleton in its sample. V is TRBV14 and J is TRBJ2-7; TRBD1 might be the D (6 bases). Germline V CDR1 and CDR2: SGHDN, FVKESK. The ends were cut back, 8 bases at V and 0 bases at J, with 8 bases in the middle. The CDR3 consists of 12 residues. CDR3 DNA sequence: TGTGCCAGCGGACAGATCTCCTACGAGCAGTACTTC. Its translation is CASGQISYEQYF.

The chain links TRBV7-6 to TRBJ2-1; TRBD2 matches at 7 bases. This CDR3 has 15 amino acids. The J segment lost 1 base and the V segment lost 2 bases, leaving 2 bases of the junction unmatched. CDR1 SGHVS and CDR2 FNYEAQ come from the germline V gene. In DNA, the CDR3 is TGTGCCAGCAGCTTAAGACTAGCTTCCTACAATGAGCAGTTCTTC. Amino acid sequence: CASSLRLASYNEQFF.

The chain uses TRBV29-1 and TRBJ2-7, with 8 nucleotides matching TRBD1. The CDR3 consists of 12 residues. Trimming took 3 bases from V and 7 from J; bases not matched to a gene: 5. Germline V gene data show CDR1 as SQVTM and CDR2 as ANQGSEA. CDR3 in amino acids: CSVDQGAQEQYF. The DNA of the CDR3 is TGCAGCGTTGACCAGGGGGCGCAGGAGCAGTACTTC.

The CDR3 spells CASSLEWTGELFF. The DNA of the CDR3 is TGTGCCAGCAGCCTCGAGTGGACCGGGGAGCTGTTTTTT. V usage is TRBV4-2 and J usage is TRBJ2-2; D remains ambiguous. V lost 4 bases, J lost 5 bases, and 8 bases lay in between. This CDR3 has 13 amino acids. CDR1 LGHNA and CDR2 YNFKEQ come from the germline V gene.

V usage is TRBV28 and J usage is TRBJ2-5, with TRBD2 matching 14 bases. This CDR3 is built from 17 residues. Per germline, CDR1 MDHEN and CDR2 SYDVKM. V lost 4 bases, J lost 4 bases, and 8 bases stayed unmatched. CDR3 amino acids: CASSSAGLAGVGETQYF. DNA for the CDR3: TGTGCCAGCAGTTCCGCGGGACTAGCGGGAGTCGGAGAGACCCAGTACTTC. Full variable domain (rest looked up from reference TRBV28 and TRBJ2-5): DVKVTQSSRYLVKRTGEKVFLECVQDMDHENMFWYRQDPGLGLRLIYFSYDVKMKEKGDIPEGYSVSREKKERFSLILESASTNQTSMYLCASSSAGLAGVGETQYFGPGTRLLVL.

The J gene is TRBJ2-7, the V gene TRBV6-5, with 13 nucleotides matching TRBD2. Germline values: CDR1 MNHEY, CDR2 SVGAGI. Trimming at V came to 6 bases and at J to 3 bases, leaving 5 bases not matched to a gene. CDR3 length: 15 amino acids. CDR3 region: CASRPTSGRIYEQYF. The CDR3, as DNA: TGTGCCAGCAGACCGACTAGCGGGAGGATCTACGAGCAGTACTTC.

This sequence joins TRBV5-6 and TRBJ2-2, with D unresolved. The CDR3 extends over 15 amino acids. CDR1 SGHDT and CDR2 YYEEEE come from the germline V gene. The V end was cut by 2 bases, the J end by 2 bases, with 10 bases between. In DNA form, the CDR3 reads TGTGCCAGCAGCTTTCGGATTAAAAACACCGGGGAGCTGTTTTTT. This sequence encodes CASSFRIKNTGELFF.

The CDR3 loop reads CAWRGTGGGVSPLHF. Written as DNA, the CDR3 is TGTGCCTGGAGGGGCACAGGGGGAGGCGTTTCACCCCTCCACTTT. The chain has TRBV30 and TRBJ1-6; the match to TRBD1 covers 8 bases. CDR1 is GTSNPN and CDR2 is SVGIG in the germline V gene (reference sequence). With V trimmed by 3 bases and J by 9 bases, 10 bases remained unmatched. This CDR3 is 15 amino acids long.

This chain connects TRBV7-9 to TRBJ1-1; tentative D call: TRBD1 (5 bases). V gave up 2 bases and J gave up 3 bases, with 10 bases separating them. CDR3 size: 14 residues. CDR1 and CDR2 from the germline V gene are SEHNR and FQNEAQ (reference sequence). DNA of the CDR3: TGTGCCAGCAGCTTATTTATGGGGGACACTGAAGCTTTCTTT. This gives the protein CASSLFMGDTEAFF. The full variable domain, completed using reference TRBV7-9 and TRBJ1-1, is DTGVSQNPRHKITKRGQNVTFRCDPISEHNRLYWYRQTLGQGPEFLTYFQNEAQLEKSRLLSDRFSAERPKGSFSTLEIQRTEQGDSAMYLCASSLFMGDTEAFFGQGTRLTVV.

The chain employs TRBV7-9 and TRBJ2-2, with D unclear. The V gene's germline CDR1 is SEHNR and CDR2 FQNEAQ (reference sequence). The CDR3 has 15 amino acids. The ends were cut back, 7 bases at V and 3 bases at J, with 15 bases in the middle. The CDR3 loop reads CASIKSSTYTGELFF. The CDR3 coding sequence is TGTGCCAGCATTAAATCATCGACGTACACCGGGGAGCTGTTTTTT.

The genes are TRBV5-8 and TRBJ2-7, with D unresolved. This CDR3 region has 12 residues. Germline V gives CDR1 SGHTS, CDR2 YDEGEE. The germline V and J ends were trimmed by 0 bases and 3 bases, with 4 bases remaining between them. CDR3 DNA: TGTGCCAGCAGCTTGGTGTACTACGAGCAGTACTTC. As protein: CASSLVYYEQYF.

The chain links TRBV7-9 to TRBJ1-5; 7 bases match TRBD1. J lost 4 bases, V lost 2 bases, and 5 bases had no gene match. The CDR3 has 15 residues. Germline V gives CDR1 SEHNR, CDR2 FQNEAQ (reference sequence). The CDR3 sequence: CASSLTGTDNQPQHF. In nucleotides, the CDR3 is TGTGCCAGCAGCTTAACCGGGACAGATAATCAGCCCCAGCATTTT. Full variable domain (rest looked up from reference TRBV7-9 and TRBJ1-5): DTGVSQNPRHKITKRGQNVTFRCDPISEHNRLYWYRQTLGQGPEFLTYFQNEAQLEKSRLLSDRFSAERPKGSFSTLEIQRTEQGDSAMYLCASSLTGTDNQPQHFGDGTRLSIL.

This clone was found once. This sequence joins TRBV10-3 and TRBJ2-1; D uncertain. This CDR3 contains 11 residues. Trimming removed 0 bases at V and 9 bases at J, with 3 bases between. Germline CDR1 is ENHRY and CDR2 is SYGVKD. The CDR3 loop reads CAISESFEQFF. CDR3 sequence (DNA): TGTGCCATCAGTGAGTCATTTGAGCAGTTCTTC.

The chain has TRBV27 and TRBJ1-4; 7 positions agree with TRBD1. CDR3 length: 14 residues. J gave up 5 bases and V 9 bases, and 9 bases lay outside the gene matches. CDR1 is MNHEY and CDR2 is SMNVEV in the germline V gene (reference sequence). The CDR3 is CASQPGQLNEKLFF. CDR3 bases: TGTGCCAGTCAGCCGGGACAGCTAAATGAAAAACTGTTTTTT.

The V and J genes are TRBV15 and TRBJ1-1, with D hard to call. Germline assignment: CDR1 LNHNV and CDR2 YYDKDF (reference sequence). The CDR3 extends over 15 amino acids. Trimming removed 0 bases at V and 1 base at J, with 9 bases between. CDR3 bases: TGTGCCACCAGCAGAGATAGGGTGGGGAACACTGAAGCTTTCTTT. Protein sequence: CATSRDRVGNTEAFF.

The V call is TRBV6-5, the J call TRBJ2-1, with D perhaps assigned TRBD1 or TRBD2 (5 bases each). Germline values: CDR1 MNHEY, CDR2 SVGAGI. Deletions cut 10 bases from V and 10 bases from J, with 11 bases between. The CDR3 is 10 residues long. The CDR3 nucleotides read TGTGCCACCGGTCGGGGCGAGCAGTTCTTC. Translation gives CATGRGEQFF.

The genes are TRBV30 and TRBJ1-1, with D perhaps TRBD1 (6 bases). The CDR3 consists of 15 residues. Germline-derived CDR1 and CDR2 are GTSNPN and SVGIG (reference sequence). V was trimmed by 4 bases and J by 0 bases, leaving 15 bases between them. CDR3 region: CAWKGGTLMNTEAFF. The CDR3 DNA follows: TGTGCCTGGAAGGGGGGCACCTTAATGAACACTGAAGCTTTCTTT.

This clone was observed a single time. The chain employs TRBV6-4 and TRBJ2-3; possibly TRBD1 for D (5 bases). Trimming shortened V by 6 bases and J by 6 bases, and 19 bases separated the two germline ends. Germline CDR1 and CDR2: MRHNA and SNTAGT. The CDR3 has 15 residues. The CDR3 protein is CASRMGLSDSDTQYF. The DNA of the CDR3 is TGTGCCAGCAGGATGGGGCTTTCCGACTCCGATACGCAGTATTTT.